This entry is about one T cell receptor (beta chain). No antigen is known for it. The data belong to a study of T cell responses to AZD1222 COVID-19 vaccine. Whole-study context: It was second doses at about 4 or about 12 weeks that were pooled. General study findings and limits: CD4 TCRs covered the whole spike, strongest at regions 160-218 and 743-854. Only after the peak T cell response were repertoires sampled.

Using immunoSEQ multiplex PCR, the repertoire was profiled, and TCRdb retains in-frame clones only, with some absent. There are 130,000 or so clones in the sample; about 90% occur only once, and about 1.1% lies in the top ten. Sequenced material: peripheral blood, taken on day 0 of AZD1222 vaccination. This TCR was recovered from an adult in good health.

CDR3 amino acids: CASSRDGVGNTIYF. CDR3 DNA sequence: TGTGCCAGCTCACGAGACGGCGTAGGAAACACCATATATTTT. The V and J genes are TRBV18 and TRBJ1-3; D unresolved. The V gene's germline CDR1 is KGHSH and CDR2 LQKENI. The CDR3 covers 14 residues. V lost 4 bases, J lost 4 bases, and 11 bases lay in between. Complete variable domain (other parts from reference TRBV18 and TRBJ1-3): NAGVMQNPRHLVRRRGQEARLRCSPMKGHSHVYWYRQLPEEGLKFMVYLQKENIIDESGMPKERFSAEFPKEGPSILRIQQVVRGDSAAYFCASSRDGVGNTIYFGEGSWLTVV.